These 10 T cell receptor beta chains originate from one sample sequenced in a study of blood T cell repertoires in COVID-19. Profiling relied on immunoSEQ multiplex PCR, and the TCRdb table lists in-frame clones only, not all of them. The data hold fewer than 110,000 clones, with approximately 90% observed a single time. Sequencing used peripheral blood. These receptors were collected from a woman in her twenties or thirties with acute or convalescent COVID-19.

This clone is a singleton in its sample. Germline and junction disagree at one end, which may indicate a read error. For the CDR3, the DNA is TGTGCCGGTAGTCCTAGCGGTTACGAGCAGTACTTC. Its translation is CAGSPSGYEQYF. The chain employs TRBV19 and TRBJ2-7; 7 bases map to TRBD2. Germline loops: CDR1 LNHDA, CDR2 SQIVND (reference sequence). The CDR3 extends over 12 amino acids.

The chain couples TRBV7-9 to TRBJ1-4; D remains unclear. V was shortened by 4 bases and J by 0 bases, with 6 bases between the two germline ends. Germline V gene sequence: CDR1 SEHNR, CDR2 FQNEAQ (reference sequence). The CDR3 extends over 14 amino acids. Here the CDR3 DNA reads TGTGCCAGCAGCTCCGACACAACTAATGAAAAACTGTTTTTT. Protein sequence: CASSSDTTNEKLFF.

This chain links TRBV7-9 with TRBJ1-2; 9 bases map to TRBD1. The junction had 9 bases not matched to a gene; V was cut back by 5 bases and J by 8 bases. The CDR3 extends over 14 amino acids. Germline CDR1 and CDR2: SEHNR and FQNEAQ (reference sequence). The CDR3 is CASSEGQGSIGYTF. The CDR3 DNA follows: TGTGCCAGCAGCGAGGGACAGGGCTCGATCGGCTACACCTTC.

Sample share makes this clone medium-sized (0.01 to 0.1%). V is TRBV10-3 and J is TRBJ2-1; D is ambiguous. The CDR3 covers 15 residues. The V and J ends lost 8 bases and 0 bases respectively, with 14 bases between them. CDR1 is ENHRY, CDR2 SYGVKD, per germline. The CDR3 region has the DNA TGTGCCATCCGTCGAACTTTGAGCTCCTACAATGAGCAGTTCTTC. Amino acids: CAIRRTLSSYNEQFF.

The chain recombines TRBV7-9 with TRBJ2-7; D might be TRBD2 (6 bases). V was cut by 4 bases and J by 3 bases, with 19 bases left in between. The CDR3 contains 16 residues. Germline V gives CDR1 SEHNR, CDR2 FQNEAQ (reference sequence). CDR3 bases: TGTGCCAGCAGCTCCCTCCCCGTGGCGGGAAGCTACGAGCAGTACTTC. Its protein is CASSSLPVAGSYEQYF.

The V and J genes are TRBV28 and TRBJ1-1; 12 nucleotides align to TRBD1. CDR3 length equals 14 residues. Germline trimming cut 6 bases from V and 5 bases from J; bases unmatched to any gene: 4. Per the germline V gene, CDR1 is MDHEN and CDR2 is SYDVKM. The CDR3 DNA reads as TGTGCCAGCAGGGGACAGGGGGCGAGGACTGAAGCTTTCTTT. Its protein is CASRGQGARTEAFF.

Only one count was recorded for this clone. The V gene is TRBV29-1, the J gene TRBJ2-6; 9 bases are a match to TRBD1. CDR1 is SQVTM and CDR2 is ANQGSEA in the germline V gene. The ends lost 6 bases at V and 1 base at J; junction bases unmatched: 7. This CDR3 is built from 16 residues. This chain's CDR3 is CSVLGQGGSGANVLTF. Here the CDR3 DNA reads TGCAGCGTCCTGGGACAGGGAGGATCTGGGGCCAACGTCCTGACTTTC.

The chain couples TRBV28 to TRBJ1-3; a possible D gene is TRBD1 (6 bases). The CDR3 contains 14 residues. Germline-derived CDR1 and CDR2 are MDHEN and SYDVKM. V gave up 5 bases and J gave up 3 bases, with 11 bases separating them. The CDR3 DNA is TGTGCCAGCAGTACCCCAGGGGTTGGAAACACCATATATTTT. Protein: CASSTPGVGNTIYF.

Concerning this clone: Other DNA sequences from this sample encode an identical CDR3 as well. CDR3 DNA sequence: TGTGCCAGCAGCCTCGACAGGGGGCACCAGCCCCAGCATTTT. Its protein product is CASSLDRGHQPQHF. This chain links TRBV27 with TRBJ1-5; TRBD1 matches 10 bases. Per germline, CDR1 MNHEY and CDR2 SMNVEV (reference sequence). The V and J ends lost 6 bases and 7 bases, in that order; junction bases with no gene match: 6. This CDR3 contains 14 residues.

This chain links TRBV27 with TRBJ2-7; 9 bases line up with TRBD1. CDR1 MNHEY and CDR2 SMNVEV come from the germline V gene (reference sequence). The CDR3 is made up of 16 amino acids. With 5 bases clipped from V and 4 bases from J, the junction kept 12 bases outside the gene matches. The CDR3 coding sequence is TGTGCCAGCAGTCCTGCGACGACAGGGGGTTCTTACGAGCAGTACTTC. It is translated as CASSPATTGGSYEQYF.